A single sample gave rise to the 21 T cell receptor beta chains below, sequenced in a study of cytomegalovirus exposure and HLA in healthy donors. The study ran its PCR with 60 Vbeta and 13 Jbeta primers. Clones were sequenced by immunoSEQ multiplex PCR, and TCRdb holds only the in-frame ones, with some missing. This table has over 150,000 clones, around 80% appearing once. Input material: PBMCs. The source of these receptors is a woman aged 45-65 years in good health and CMV-seropositive.

This chain joins TRBV14 and TRBJ2-4, with no clear D. CDR1 and CDR2 (germline): SGHDN, FVKESK. V shed 1 base and J shed 0 bases, with 10 bases lying between them. This CDR3 is built from 16 residues. CDR3 nucleotide sequence: TGTGCCAGCAGCCAAGGGCCGCCGTTAGCCAAAAACATTCAGTACTTC. Amino acids: CASSQGPPLAKNIQYF.

This clone has more than one count but fewer than ten. The chain links TRBV5-6 to TRBJ1-3; TRBD1 aligns across 7 bases. The V gene's germline CDR1 is SGHDT and CDR2 YYEEEE. The ends lost 0 bases at V and 4 bases at J; junction bases unmatched: 7. CDR3 length equals 16 residues. The CDR3 sequence: CASSLGEGGWGNTIYF. The CDR3 nucleotides are TGTGCCAGCAGCTTGGGCGAAGGGGGCTGGGGAAACACCATATATTTT. The complete variable domain, with remaining parts taken from reference TRBV5-6 and TRBJ1-3, reads DAGVTQSPTHLIKTRGQQVTLRCSPKSGHDTVSWYQQALGQGPQFIFQYYEEEERQRGNFPDRFSGHQFPNYSSELNVNALLLGDSALYLCASSLGEGGWGNTIYFGEGSWLTVV.

The chain joins TRBV6-1 to TRBJ1-1; the D gene is possibly TRBD1 (6 bases). The germline V gene encodes CDR1 MNHNS and CDR2 SASEGT. The CDR3 is 12 residues long. Trimming took off 5 bases at V and 8 bases at J, with 12 bases between the two ends. DNA for the CDR3: TGTGCCAGCAGTCTACCGGACAGAGAAGCTTTCTTT. Its translation: CASSLPDREAFF.

This clone showed up just a few times. The chain combines TRBV5-4 with TRBJ2-5; 7 nucleotides align to TRBD1. The J call is doubtful: the DNA matches TRBJ2-7 better. The CDR3 is made up of 13 amino acids. From germline, CDR1 is SGHNT and CDR2 YYREEE (reference sequence). CDR3 DNA sequence: TGTGCCAGCAGCTTGGTGGGACAGACCGAGCAGTACTTC. Translation: CASSLVGQTEQYF.

This chain uses TRBV30 with TRBJ2-3, with D possibly being TRBD2 (7 bases). The V gene's germline CDR1 is GTSNPN and CDR2 SVGIG (reference sequence). CDR3 size: 15 residues. Trimming pared 4 bases from V and 3 bases from J, leaving 17 bases between. The CDR3 nucleotides read TGTGCCTGGACCGAAGTTGGGGGGGCTACAGATACGCAGTATTTT. Translating it yields CAWTEVGGATDTQYF.

This clone is a singleton in its sample. The CDR3 bases are TGCAGCGTTTCGAACAGCTACCAGGACACTGAAGCTTTCTTT. It is translated as CSVSNSYQDTEAFF. The chain uses TRBV29-1 and TRBJ1-1, with no clear D. The V and J ends lost 5 bases and 3 bases respectively, with 16 bases between them. This CDR3 has 14 residues. The V gene's germline CDR1 is SQVTM and CDR2 ANQGSEA.

This chain connects TRBV11-1 to TRBJ2-1; a weak D match, TRBD1 (6 bases). CDR3 size: 15 residues. Looked up from germline, CDR1 is SGHAT and CDR2 is FQDESV (reference sequence). With 4 bases removed from V and 1 base from J, the gap between germline ends came to 11 bases. This CDR3 is CASSSGVGSYNEQFF. CDR3 coding DNA: TGTGCCAGCAGCTCAGGGGTAGGGTCCTACAATGAGCAGTTCTTC. Combining the CDR3 with reference TRBV11-1 and TRBJ2-1 gives the whole variable domain EAEVAQSPRYKITEKSQAVAFWCDPISGHATLYWYRQILGQGPELLVQFQDESVVDDSQLPKDRFSAERLKGVDSTLKIQPAELGDSAMYLCASSSGVGSYNEQFFGPGTRLTVL.

The chain employs TRBV7-2 and TRBJ1-2, with D hard to call. V gave up 5 bases and J gave up 4 bases, with 14 bases separating them. Germline CDR1 reads SGHTA; CDR2 reads FQGNSA. CDR3 size: 14 residues. The CDR3 here is CASSPTLDSYGYTF. As DNA, the CDR3 is TGTGCCAGCAGCCCTACGCTCGACTCCTATGGCTACACCTTC.

The CDR3 here is CASSYGGSGNTEAFF. In nucleotides, the CDR3 is TGTGCCAGCAGTTACGGGGGCTCCGGCAACACTGAAGCTTTCTTT. This chain links TRBV6-6 with TRBJ1-1; TRBD1 might be the D (6 bases). The CDR3 contains 15 residues. From germline, CDR1 is MNHNY and CDR2 SVGAGI (reference sequence). V lost 2 bases and J 2 bases, leaving 12 bases between the germline ends.

This sequence joins TRBV28 and TRBJ1-4, with a tentative D call TRBD1 (5 bases). CDR1 is MDHEN and CDR2 is SYDVKM in the germline V gene. CDR3 length: 15 amino acids. The V and J ends lost 6 bases and 7 bases respectively, with 18 bases between them. The CDR3 DNA follows: TGTGCCAGCAGGCGGGGGGGGAGGGATGGTGAAAAACTGTTTTTT. As protein: CASRRGGRDGEKLFF. Full variable domain (rest looked up from reference TRBV28 and TRBJ1-4): DVKVTQSSRYLVKRTGEKVFLECVQDMDHENMFWYRQDPGLGLRLIYFSYDVKMKEKGDIPEGYSVSREKKERFSLILESASTNQTSMYLCASRRGGRDGEKLFFGSGTQLSVL.

The chain joins TRBV6-1 to TRBJ2-7, with a possible D match to TRBD1 (5 bases). Germline loops: CDR1 MNHNS, CDR2 SASEGT. The V and J ends lost 9 bases and 1 base respectively, with 16 bases between them. This CDR3 spans 14 amino acids. CDR3 in amino acids: CASQGDGWSYEQYF. In DNA, the CDR3 is TGTGCCAGTCAGGGCGATGGATGGTCCTACGAGCAGTACTTC.

This clone was counted once. The J gene is TRBJ1-1, the V gene TRBV18, with 8 bases lining up with TRBD1. J was trimmed by 5 bases and V by 5 bases; bases with no gene match: 7. The CDR3 contains 14 residues. Germline V gene lookup returns CDR1 KGHSH and CDR2 LQKENI. The CDR3 spells CASSGDRGGTEAFF. CDR3 DNA: TGTGCCAGCTCAGGTGACAGGGGAGGAACTGAAGCTTTCTTT.

This chain uses TRBV29-1 with TRBJ2-3; TRBD1 aligns across 8 bases. With V trimmed by 7 bases and J by 4 bases, 4 bases remained unmatched. CDR1 is SQVTM, CDR2 ANQGSEA, per germline. This CDR3 has 12 residues. The CDR3 is CSETQGADTQYF. In DNA form, the CDR3 reads TGCAGCGAAACACAGGGGGCAGATACGCAGTATTTT.

The chain carries TRBV18 and TRBJ1-2, with 8 bases aligning to TRBD1. CDR3 length: 16 residues. Germline V gives CDR1 KGHSH, CDR2 LQKENI. The V segment lost 2 bases and the J segment 2 bases; nucleotides outside the gene matches: 7. The CDR3 sequence is CASSPAGTGGNYGYTF. The CDR3 DNA reads as TGTGCCAGCTCACCAGCCGGGACAGGAGGAAACTATGGCTACACCTTC.

This sequence joins TRBV5-4 and TRBJ1-4; a weak D match, TRBD1 (6 bases). Germline values: CDR1 SGHNT, CDR2 YYREEE (reference sequence). The CDR3 covers 15 residues. V gave up 4 bases and J gave up 4 bases, with 14 bases separating them. The CDR3 region is CASSQQGRFNEKLFF. In DNA form, the CDR3 reads TGTGCCAGCAGCCAACAGGGACGGTTTAATGAAAAACTGTTTTTT.

This sequence joins TRBV11-3 and TRBJ1-1, with a possible D match to TRBD1 (5 bases). There are 13 residues in the CDR3. The V gene's germline CDR1 is SGHNT and CDR2 YENEEA. V lost 0 bases and J 7 bases, leaving 9 bases between the germline ends. The CDR3 is CASSLETGGEAFF. In DNA form, the CDR3 reads TGTGCCAGCAGCTTAGAAACGGGGGGTGAAGCTTTCTTT.

This CDR3 reads CASGQTSGRADEQFF. CDR3 in DNA: TGTGCCAGCGGCCAGACTAGCGGGAGGGCCGATGAGCAGTTCTTC. This chain uses TRBV7-9 with TRBJ2-1, with 14 bases lining up with TRBD2. The V and J ends lost 8 bases and 8 bases, in that order; junction bases with no gene match: 8. The germline gives CDR1 SEHNR, CDR2 FQNEAQ (reference sequence). This CDR3 comprises 15 residues.

This clone was observed a handful of times. The chain joins TRBV28 to TRBJ1-2; 9 nucleotides match TRBD1. Germline trimming cut 6 bases from V and 2 bases from J; bases unmatched to any gene: 4. The CDR3 totals 14 residues. CDR1 and CDR2 (germline): MDHEN, SYDVKM. The DNA for the CDR3 is TGTGCCAGCAGGGTACAGGGGGCGAACTATGGCTACACCTTC. As protein: CASRVQGANYGYTF.

The chain combines TRBV5-4 with TRBJ2-3; 8 nucleotides match TRBD2. Unmatched junction bases numbered 10, after V lost 2 bases and J lost 14 bases. Germline CDR1 reads SGHNT; CDR2 reads YYREEE (reference sequence). CDR3 size: 13 residues. The CDR3 sequence is CASSFGGEDLGYF. CDR3 nucleotide sequence: TGTGCCAGCAGCTTCGGGGGGGAAGATCTAGGGTATTTT.

V usage is TRBV23-1 and J usage is TRBJ2-7; perhaps TRBD1 as D (6 bases). TRBV23-1 is assigned to the ORF class and has an uncertain function. This CDR3 region has 15 residues. V lost 2 bases and J lost 2, with 13 bases in between. Written as DNA, the CDR3 is TGCGCCAGCAGTCAAAGTAGGGACACCACCTACGAGCAGTACTTC. Protein product: CASSQSRDTTYEQYF.

This rearrangement joins TRBV27 to TRBJ1-1; D perhaps matches TRBD1 (5 bases). The V gene lost 8 bases and the J gene lost 5 bases, with 15 bases spanning the gap. CDR1 is MNHEY, CDR2 SMNVEV, per germline (reference sequence). This CDR3 has 13 residues. The CDR3 loop is CASGQVGGTEAFF. The CDR3 DNA reads TGTGCCAGCGGCCAAGTGGGGGGGACTGAAGCTTTCTTT.